The T cell receptor (beta chain) described here comes from a study of T cells after yellow fever vaccination. Template switching with 5'RACE generated the TCR cDNA and added a universal primer site and UMIs. TCRdb recomputed calls from the 5' RACE reads with MiXCR, one row per CDR3 protein. The sample consists of hundreds of thousands of distinct CDR3 sequences, about 12% of them appearing once. Germline loops: CDR1 SQVTM, CDR2 ANQGSEA. CDR3 length: 13 residues. With 2 bases removed from V and 1 base from J, the gap between germline ends came to 9 bases. This specimen consisted of PBMCs, obtained on the day of the yellow fever booster vaccination. V gene TRBV29-1 combines with J gene TRBJ2-7, with D tentatively TRBD2 (5 bases). The receptor was isolated from a man younger than 40 who received the YFV17D yellow fever vaccine. CDR3 in amino acids: CSVEKDLSYEQYF. In DNA, the CDR3 is TGCAGCGTTGAAAAGGACTTGTCCTACGAGCAGTACTTC.